This TCR beta chain was identified in a study of cytomegalovirus exposure and HLA in healthy donors. General observations from the study: Generally TCR sequences proved uncommon, though certain public TCRs appeared in numerous donors.

It was with 60 Vbeta and 13 Jbeta primers that the PCR ran. The repertoire was sequenced with immunoSEQ multiplex PCR; TCRdb's copy has only in-frame clones and lacks some. Altogether hundreds of thousands of clones are present, approximately 80% being singletons, with the ten largest covering approximately 0.62%. A word on this clone: Its antigen is undetermined.

The clonotype was recovered from a woman in her 40s in good health and CMV-seronegative. The sequenced sample was PBMCs.

This CDR3 is CASSFSVASGGAFSYNEQFF. The CDR3 DNA reads as TGTGCCAGCAGCTTCTCCGTTGCTAGCGGGGGGGCCTTCTCCTACAATGAGCAGTTCTTC. V is TRBV7-6 and J is TRBJ2-1, with 12 bases identical to TRBD2. The trim removed 3 bases at V and 0 bases at J, leaving 12 bases unmatched. This CDR3 spans 20 amino acids. CDR1 SGHVS and CDR2 FNYEAQ come from the germline V gene.